The table lists the clone carrying this T cell receptor (beta chain) with many counts. These data belong to a study of T cells of healthy individuals. TCRdb re-called the 5' RACE reads with MiXCR, one entry per CDR3 protein. Among 45,000 to 60,000 distinct CDR3 sequences listed, approximately 14% were seen once. Trimming stripped 4 bases from V and 5 bases from J, with 18 bases between. This CDR3 has 16 amino acids. Germline assignment: CDR1 SGHTA and CDR2 FQGNSA. The J gene is TRBJ2-1, the V gene TRBV7-2; D may be TRBD2 (6 bases). This clonotype was sampled from a human donor in good health. CDR3 nucleotide sequence: TGTGCCAGCAGCTCCGTCGGGACTTCCCCAAACAATGAGCAGTTCTTC. This encodes CASSSVGTSPNNEQFF.